The rows below give T cell receptor beta chains drawn from one sample of a study of beta chain features in type 1 diabetes. Only in-frame clones appear in the TCRdb table, and some are missing; sequencing was by immunoSEQ multiplex PCR. This sample carries 150,000 to 200,000 clones, about 13% of them seen once, and the ten largest clones take around 0.63%. The sequencing sample was made of central memory CD4+ T cells from blood. These receptors came from a young woman in good health. The CDR3 runs from the conserved cysteine through the conserved F or W. The D gene is left open where the match is weak. For some rows the clone size is stated as once, few or many, or as a class when expanded; others skip it.

d_gene	abundance	v_gene	j_gene	CDR3nt	CDR3aa
TRBD1	-	TRBV7-9	TRBJ2-7	TGTGCCAGCAGCTCATCCGGGACAGGTTACTACGAGCAGTACTTC	CASSSSGTGYYEQYF
TRBD2	-	TRBV6-1	TRBJ2-3	TGTGCCAGCAGTGACCGGGCGGGAGTAACAGATACGCAGTATTTT	CASSDRAGVTDTQYF
TRBD1	few	TRBV18	TRBJ2-7	TGTGCCAGCTCACCCCCGGGCAGGGGGACGTACGAGCAGTACTTC	CASSPPGRGTYEQYF
-	-	TRBV2	TRBJ2-1	TGTGCCAGCAGTGATACAGGCCTAGGCTACAATGAGCAGTTCTTC	CASSDTGLGYNEQFF
-	few	TRBV4-1	TRBJ2-2	TGCGCCAGCAGCCCAGGGGTATTGGGCCCTCGGGGCACCGGGGAGCTGTTTTTT	CASSPGVLGPRGTGELFF
-	few	TRBV20-1	TRBJ2-3	TGCAGTGCTAGGGACTCCCTAACGCAGTATTTT	CSARDSLTQYF
-	few	TRBV6-1	TRBJ1-1	TGTGCCAGCTCACATTTAAACACTGAAGCTTTCTTT	CASSHLNTEAFF
-	few	TRBV5-1	TRBJ1-1	TGCGCCAGCAGCCCCACCGGGGAGAACACTGAAGCTTTCTTT	CASSPTGENTEAFF
TRBD1	-	TRBV30	TRBJ1-5	TGTGCCTGGGACAGGGCGGGTAATCAGCCCCAGCATTTT	CAWDRAGNQPQHF
-	-	TRBV11-2	TRBJ1-1	TGTGCCAGCACCTTGGGGCCGAACACTGAAGCTTTCTTT	CASTLGPNTEAFF
TRBD1	few	TRBV4-3	TRBJ1-2	TGCGCCAGCAGCCAAAACAGGGGAAACTATGGCTACACCTTC	CASSQNRGNYGYTF
TRBD1	-	TRBV28	TRBJ2-7	TGTGCCAGCAGACTACAGGGGCCCTACGAGCAGTACTTC	CASRLQGPYEQYF
-	few	TRBV5-1	TRBJ2-5	TGCGCCAGCAGCTCAAAGGGGCCCGGGACCCAGTACTTC	CASSSKGPGTQYF
TRBD1	few	TRBV5-4	TRBJ1-1	TGTGCCAGCAGCTTGGAGGGACAGAGAAACACTGAAGCTTTCTTT	CASSLEGQRNTEAFF
-	-	TRBV28	TRBJ2-7	TGTGCCACCGATATTGGGGCCCGCCGCGAGCAGTACTTC	CATDIGARREQYF
-	-	TRBV5-1	TRBJ2-7	TGCGCCAGCAGCTTGTCGTCCCAACTCGAGCAGTACTTC	CASSLSSQLEQYF
TRBD2	-	TRBV27	TRBJ2-5	TGTGCCAGCAGTTTTAGCGGGACCTCAAAAATTTACCTTCAAGAGACCCAGTACTTC	CASSFSGTSKIYLQETQYF
TRBD2	few	TRBV2	TRBJ2-3	TGTGCCAGCAAGCGGGAGACGCAGTATTTT	CASKRETQYF
TRBD2	-	TRBV11-2	TRBJ2-7	TGTGCCAGCAGCTCGGGACTAGCGGCTCCCTACGAGCAGTACTTC	CASSSGLAAPYEQYF
-	few	TRBV5-1	TRBJ1-5	TGCGCCAGCAGCTTGGGACAGATTAATCAGCCCCAGCATTTT	CASSLGQINQPQHF
TRBD2	once	TRBV19	TRBJ2-4	TGTGCCAGTAAGCGGGAGAGCGGGAGGGACATTCAGTACTTC	CASKRESGRDIQYF
TRBD1	few	TRBV19	TRBJ2-1	TGTGCCAGTAGCCCCGGGACAGGTCTCCCTGAGCAGTTCTTC	CASSPGTGLPEQFF
-	few	TRBV5-4	TRBJ1-4	TGTGCCAGCAGCAGGGGCGGCCGGAGGGTCGATGAAAAACTGTTTTTT	CASSRGGRRVDEKLFF
TRBD1	-	TRBV29-1	TRBJ1-2	TGCAGCGTTACGGGACAGGGGACAAGTGGCTACACCTTC	CSVTGQGTSGYTF
-	few	TRBV6-5	TRBJ1-5	TGTGCCAGCAGTACAGGGAATCGCGGCAATCAGCCCCAGCATTTT	CASSTGNRGNQPQHF
-	-	TRBV2	TRBJ2-1	TGTGCCAGCAGTATTTCACAGTATCGTGAGCAGTTCTTC	CASSISQYREQFF
TRBD1	-	TRBV30	TRBJ1-1	TGTGCCTGGAGTGGACAGGGGACGGCTGAAGCTTTCTTT	CAWSGQGTAEAFF
-	-	TRBV27	TRBJ1-1	TGTGCCAGCAGCCGTTTTACAGGACACAACACTGAAGCTTTCTTT	CASSRFTGHNTEAFF
-	-	TRBV30	TRBJ2-2	TGTGCCTGCCAAACACAGCTATCAGTGGAGCTGTTTTTT	CACQTQLSVELFF
TRBD1	few	TRBV6-6	TRBJ2-7	TGTGCCAGCACTCGACAGGGAAACGAGCAGTACTTC	CASTRQGNEQYF
-	-	TRBV7-2	TRBJ1-2	TGTGCCAGCAGCTTAGGTTCGACAGCTAACTATGGCTACACCTTC	CASSLGSTANYGYTF
-	-	TRBV7-6	TRBJ2-3	TGTGCCAGCAGCTTCCGGGAGACTAGCACAGATACGCAGTATTTT	CASSFRETSTDTQYF
TRBD2	few	TRBV10-3	TRBJ2-5	TGTGCCATCAGTCCGGGACTACCAGAGACCCAGTACTTC	CAISPGLPETQYF
-	-	TRBV11-3	TRBJ2-1	TGTGCCAGCAGCTTAGGCGGCGCCAACAATGAGCAGTTCTTC	CASSLGGANNEQFF
TRBD2	few	TRBV5-4	TRBJ2-1	TGTGCCAGCAGCACAACTAGCGGGAGATACAATGAGCAGTTCTTC	CASSTTSGRYNEQFF
TRBD1	-	TRBV11-1	TRBJ2-2	TGTGCCAGCAGCCCGGGACAGGGGCCCACCGGGGAGCTGTTTTTT	CASSPGQGPTGELFF
-	-	TRBV2	TRBJ1-2	TGTGCCAGCAGACAGGGTTTGAATGGCTACACCTTC	CASRQGLNGYTF
-	few	TRBV2	TRBJ1-2	TGTGCCAGCAGTGAACTTCGGGAGGACGGCTACACCTTC	CASSELREDGYTF
TRBD2	many	TRBV7-9	TRBJ2-5	TGTGCCAGCAGCTTCGGTAGCGGGAGTGGAGAGACCCAGTACTTC	CASSFGSGSGETQYF
TRBD2	few	TRBV30	TRBJ2-7	TGTGCCTGGAGCGCCATTAGCGGGACCTACGAGCAGTACTTC	CAWSAISGTYEQYF
TRBD1	few	TRBV7-2	TRBJ1-1	TGTGCCAGCAGCTCCCCTGGGACAGACTTAATGAACACTGAAGCTTTCTTT	CASSSPGTDLMNTEAFF
TRBD1	-	TRBV30	TRBJ1-2	TGTGCCTGGCAAGAACAGGGGCACCGTAACTATGGCTACACCTTC	CAWQEQGHRNYGYTF
TRBD2	-	TRBV7-2	TRBJ2-3	TGTGCCAGCAGCCCGGGACTAGCAGATACGCAGTATTTT	CASSPGLADTQYF
TRBD1	-	TRBV25-1	TRBJ2-3	TGTGCCATCTCCAGGGGGAGCACAGATACGCAGTATTTT	CAISRGSTDTQYF
-	few	TRBV29-1	TRBJ2-7	TGCAGCGTTAAACAGAGCTCCTACGAGCAGTACTTC	CSVKQSSYEQYF
-	-	TRBV29-1	TRBJ1-2	TGCAGCGTTGACCAGGGGCATGGCTACACCTTC	CSVDQGHGYTF
TRBD1	-	TRBV7-8	TRBJ2-4	TGTGCCAGCAGCGTCGAAGGGGGCTTCGCCAAAAACATTCAGTACTTC	CASSVEGGFAKNIQYF
-	few	TRBV18	TRBJ1-2	TGTGCCAGCTCACCCGGCCCGGACAGATTCTACACCTTC	CASSPGPDRFYTF
TRBD2	few	TRBV18	TRBJ2-1	TGTGCCATGAAACTAGCGTTTACCTACAATGAGCAGTTCTTC	CAMKLAFTYNEQFF
-	many	TRBV7-9	TRBJ1-1	TGTGCCAGCAGCTTATCCAGGAACACTGAAGCTTTCTTT	CASSLSRNTEAFF
TRBD1	few	TRBV9	TRBJ1-2	TGTGCCAGCAGCCTCCGACAGGGGGCCTACACCTTC	CASSLRQGAYTF
TRBD1	few	TRBV7-9	TRBJ1-1	TGTGCCAGCAGCCGATCGGACAGGGGCGCTGAAGCTTTCTTT	CASSRSDRGAEAFF
TRBD1	-	TRBV15	TRBJ1-1	TGTGCCACCAGCAAGGGGGCTCTGAACACTGAAGCTTTCTTT	CATSKGALNTEAFF